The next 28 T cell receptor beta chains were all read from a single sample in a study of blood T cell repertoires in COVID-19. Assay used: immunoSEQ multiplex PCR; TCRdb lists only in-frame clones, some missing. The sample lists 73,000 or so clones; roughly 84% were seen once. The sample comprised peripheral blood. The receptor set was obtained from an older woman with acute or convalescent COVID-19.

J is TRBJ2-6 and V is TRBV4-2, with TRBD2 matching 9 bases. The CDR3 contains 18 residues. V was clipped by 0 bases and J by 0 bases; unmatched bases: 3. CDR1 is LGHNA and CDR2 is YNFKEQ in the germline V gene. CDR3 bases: TGTGCCAGCAGCCAAGATGGCGGGGGGGCCTCTGGGGCCAACGTCCTGACTTTC. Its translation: CASSQDGGGASGANVLTF.

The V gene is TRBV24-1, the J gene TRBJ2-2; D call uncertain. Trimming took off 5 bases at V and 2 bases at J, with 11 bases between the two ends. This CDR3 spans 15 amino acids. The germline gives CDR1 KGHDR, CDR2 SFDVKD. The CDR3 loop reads CATSGQLPNTGELFF. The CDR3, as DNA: TGTGCCACCAGTGGGCAATTACCCAACACCGGGGAGCTGTTTTTT.

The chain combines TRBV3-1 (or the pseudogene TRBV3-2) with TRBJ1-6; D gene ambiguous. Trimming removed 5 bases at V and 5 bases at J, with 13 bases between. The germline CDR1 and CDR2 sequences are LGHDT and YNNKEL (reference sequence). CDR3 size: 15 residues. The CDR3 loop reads CASSYLRAHNSPLHF. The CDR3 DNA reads TGTGCCAGCAGCTACTTGCGGGCCCATAATTCACCCCTCCACTTT.

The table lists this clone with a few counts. The CDR3 region is CASSSTGDFNYGYTF. The CDR3 region has the DNA TGCGCCAGCAGCTCGACAGGGGACTTTAACTATGGCTACACCTTC. This chain uses TRBV5-1 with TRBJ1-2; 8 nucleotides line up with TRBD1. Germline V gene lookup returns CDR1 SGHRS and CDR2 YFSETQ. The J segment lost 1 base and the V segment lost 3 bases, leaving 5 bases of the junction unmatched. This CDR3 has 15 amino acids.

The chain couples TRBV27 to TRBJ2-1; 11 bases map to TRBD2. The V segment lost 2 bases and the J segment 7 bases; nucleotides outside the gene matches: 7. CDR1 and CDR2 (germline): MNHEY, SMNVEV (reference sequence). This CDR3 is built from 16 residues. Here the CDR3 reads CASSLTSGGSRNEQFF. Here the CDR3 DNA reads TGTGCCAGCAGTTTAACTAGCGGGGGTTCCCGGAATGAGCAGTTCTTC.

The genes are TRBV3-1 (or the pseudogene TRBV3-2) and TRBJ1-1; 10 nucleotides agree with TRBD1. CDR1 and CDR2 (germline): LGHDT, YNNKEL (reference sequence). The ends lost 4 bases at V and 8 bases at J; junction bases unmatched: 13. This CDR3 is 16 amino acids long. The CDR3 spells CASSRILTGGPQEAFF. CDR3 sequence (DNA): TGTGCCAGCAGCCGAATTTTGACAGGGGGCCCTCAAGAAGCTTTCTTT.

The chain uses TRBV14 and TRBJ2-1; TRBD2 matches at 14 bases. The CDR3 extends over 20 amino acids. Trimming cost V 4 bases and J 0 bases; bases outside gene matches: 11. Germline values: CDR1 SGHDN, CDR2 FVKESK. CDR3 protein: CASSLLGTSGGRSSYNEQFF. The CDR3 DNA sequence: TGTGCCAGCAGCCTATTGGGGACTAGCGGGGGCCGGAGCTCCTACAATGAGCAGTTCTTC.

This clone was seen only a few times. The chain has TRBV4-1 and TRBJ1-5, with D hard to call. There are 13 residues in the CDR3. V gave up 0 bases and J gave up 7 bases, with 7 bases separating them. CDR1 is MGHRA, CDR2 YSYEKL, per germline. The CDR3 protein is CASSQEQWQPQHF. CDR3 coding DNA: TGCGCCAGCAGCCAAGAACAATGGCAGCCCCAGCATTTT.

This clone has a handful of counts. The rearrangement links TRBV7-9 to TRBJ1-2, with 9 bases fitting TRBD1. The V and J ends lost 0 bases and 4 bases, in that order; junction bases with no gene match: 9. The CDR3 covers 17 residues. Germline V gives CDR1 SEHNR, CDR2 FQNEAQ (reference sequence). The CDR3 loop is CASSLAPGQGGGYGYTF. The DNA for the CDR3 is TGTGCCAGCAGCTTAGCCCCGGGACAGGGAGGAGGCTATGGCTACACCTTC.

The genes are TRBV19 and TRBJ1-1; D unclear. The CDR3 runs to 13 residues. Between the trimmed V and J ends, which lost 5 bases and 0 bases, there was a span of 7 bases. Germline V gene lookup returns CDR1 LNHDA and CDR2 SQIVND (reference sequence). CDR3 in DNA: TGTGCCAGTAGTCAACAGTTGAACACTGAAGCTTTCTTT. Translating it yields CASSQQLNTEAFF. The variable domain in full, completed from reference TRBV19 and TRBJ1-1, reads DGGITQSPKYLFRKEGQNVTLSCEQNLNHDAMYWYRQDPGQGLRLIYYSQIVNDFQKGDIAEGYSVSREKKESFPLTVTSAQKNPTAFYLCASSQQLNTEAFFGQGTRLTVV.

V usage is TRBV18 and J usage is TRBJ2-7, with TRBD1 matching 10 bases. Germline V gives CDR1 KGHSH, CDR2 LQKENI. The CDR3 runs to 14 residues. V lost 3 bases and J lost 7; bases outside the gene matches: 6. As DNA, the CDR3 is TGTGCCAGCTCACCGGCGGGACAGGGGATTGAGCAGTACTTC. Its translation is CASSPAGQGIEQYF.

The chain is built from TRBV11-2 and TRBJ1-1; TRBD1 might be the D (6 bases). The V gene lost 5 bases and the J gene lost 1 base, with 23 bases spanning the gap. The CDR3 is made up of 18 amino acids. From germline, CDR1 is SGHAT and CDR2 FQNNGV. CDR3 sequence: CASSPYRWVGQTNTEAFF. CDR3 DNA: TGTGCCAGCAGCCCGTATCGATGGGTTGGACAGACGAACACTGAAGCTTTCTTT. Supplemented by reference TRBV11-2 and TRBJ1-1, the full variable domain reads EAGVAQSPRYKIIEKRQSVAFWCNPISGHATLYWYQQILGQGPKLLIQFQNNGVVDDSQLPKDRFSAERLKGVDSTLKIQPAKLEDSAVYLCASSPYRWVGQTNTEAFFGQGTRLTVV.

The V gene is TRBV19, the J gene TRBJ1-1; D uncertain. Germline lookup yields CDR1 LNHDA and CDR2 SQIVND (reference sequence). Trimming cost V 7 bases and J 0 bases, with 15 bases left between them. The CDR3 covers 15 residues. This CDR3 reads CASIIWIGVNTEAFF. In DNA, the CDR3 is TGTGCCAGTATAATTTGGATCGGGGTGAACACTGAAGCTTTCTTT.

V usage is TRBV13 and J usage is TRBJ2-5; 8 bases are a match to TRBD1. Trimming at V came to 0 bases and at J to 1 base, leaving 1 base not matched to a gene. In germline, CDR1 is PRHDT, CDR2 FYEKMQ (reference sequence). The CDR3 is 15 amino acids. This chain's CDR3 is CASSLGTGAQETQYF. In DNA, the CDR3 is TGTGCCAGCAGCTTAGGGACAGGGGCCCAAGAGACCCAGTACTTC.

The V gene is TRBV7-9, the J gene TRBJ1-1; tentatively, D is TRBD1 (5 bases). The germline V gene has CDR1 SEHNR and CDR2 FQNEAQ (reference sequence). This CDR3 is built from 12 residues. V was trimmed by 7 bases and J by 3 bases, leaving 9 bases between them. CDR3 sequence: CASTRGDTEAFF. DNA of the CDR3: TGTGCCAGCACCCGGGGGGACACTGAAGCTTTCTTT. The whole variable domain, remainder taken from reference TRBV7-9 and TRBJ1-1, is DTGVSQNPRHKITKRGQNVTFRCDPISEHNRLYWYRQTLGQGPEFLTYFQNEAQLEKSRLLSDRFSAERPKGSFSTLEIQRTEQGDSAMYLCASTRGDTEAFFGQGTRLTVV.

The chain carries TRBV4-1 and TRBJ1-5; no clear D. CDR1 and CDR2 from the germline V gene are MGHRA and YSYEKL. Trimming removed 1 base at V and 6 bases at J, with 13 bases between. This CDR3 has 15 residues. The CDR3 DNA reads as TGCGCCAGCAGCCAAGGTCCGGGATTTGTTCAGCCCCAGCATTTT. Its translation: CASSQGPGFVQPQHF.

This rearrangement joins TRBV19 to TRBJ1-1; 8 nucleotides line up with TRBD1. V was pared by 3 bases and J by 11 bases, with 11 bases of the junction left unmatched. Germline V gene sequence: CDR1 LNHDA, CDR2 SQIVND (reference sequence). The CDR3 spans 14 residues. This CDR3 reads CASSIMFDRGSAFF. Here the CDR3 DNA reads TGTGCCAGTAGTATTATGTTCGACAGGGGCAGTGCTTTCTTT.

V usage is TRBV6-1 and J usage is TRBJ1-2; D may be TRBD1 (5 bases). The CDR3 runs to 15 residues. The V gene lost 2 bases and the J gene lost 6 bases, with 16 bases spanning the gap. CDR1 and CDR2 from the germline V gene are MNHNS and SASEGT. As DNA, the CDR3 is TGTGCCAGCAGTGAACAGCCAGGGCAAAGCGATGGCTACACCTTC. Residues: CASSEQPGQSDGYTF.

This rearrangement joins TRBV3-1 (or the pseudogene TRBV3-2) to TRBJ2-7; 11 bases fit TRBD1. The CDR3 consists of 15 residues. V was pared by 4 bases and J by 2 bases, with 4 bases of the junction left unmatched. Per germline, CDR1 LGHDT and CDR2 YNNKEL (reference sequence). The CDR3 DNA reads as TGTGCCAGCAGCCTCGGGACAGGGGGGCCCTACGAGCAGTACTTC. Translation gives CASSLGTGGPYEQYF.

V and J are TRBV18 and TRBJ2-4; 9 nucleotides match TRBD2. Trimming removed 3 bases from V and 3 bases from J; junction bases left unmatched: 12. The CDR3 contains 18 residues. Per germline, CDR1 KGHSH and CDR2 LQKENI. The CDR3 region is CASSPPRGGGEGKNIQYF. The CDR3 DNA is TGTGCCAGCTCACCGCCGCGCGGGGGGGGAGAAGGCAAAAACATTCAGTACTTC.

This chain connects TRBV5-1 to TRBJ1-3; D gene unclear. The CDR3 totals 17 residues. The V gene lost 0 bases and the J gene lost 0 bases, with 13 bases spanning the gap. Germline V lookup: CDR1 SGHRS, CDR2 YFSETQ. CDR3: CASSLDPSGSSGNTIYF. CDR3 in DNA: TGCGCCAGCAGCTTGGACCCATCTGGGAGCTCTGGAAACACCATATATTTT.

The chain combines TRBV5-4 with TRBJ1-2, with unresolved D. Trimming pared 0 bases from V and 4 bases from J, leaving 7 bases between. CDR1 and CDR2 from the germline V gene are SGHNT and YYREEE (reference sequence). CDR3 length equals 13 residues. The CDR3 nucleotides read TGTGCCAGCAGCTTGGCCTATGGCTATGGCTACACCTTC. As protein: CASSLAYGYGYTF. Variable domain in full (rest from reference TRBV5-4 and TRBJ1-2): ETGVTQSPTHLIKTRGQQVTLRCSSQSGHNTVSWYQQALGQGPQFIFQYYREEENGRGNFPPRFSGLQFPNYSSELNVNALELDDSALYLCASSLAYGYGYTFGSGTRLTVV.

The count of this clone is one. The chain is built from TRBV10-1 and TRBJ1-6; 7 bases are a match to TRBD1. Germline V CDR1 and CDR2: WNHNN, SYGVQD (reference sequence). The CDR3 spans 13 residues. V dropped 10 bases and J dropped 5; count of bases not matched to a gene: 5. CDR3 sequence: CAKTGAHNSPLHF. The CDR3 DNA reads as TGCGCCAAAACAGGGGCCCATAATTCACCCCTCCACTTT.

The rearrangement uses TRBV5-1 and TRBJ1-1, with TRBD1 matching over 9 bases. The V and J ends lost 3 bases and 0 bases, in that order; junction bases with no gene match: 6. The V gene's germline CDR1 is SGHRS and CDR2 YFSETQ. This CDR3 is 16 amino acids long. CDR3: CASSWDRVSLNTEAFF. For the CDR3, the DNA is TGCGCCAGCAGCTGGGACAGGGTTTCACTGAACACTGAAGCTTTCTTT.

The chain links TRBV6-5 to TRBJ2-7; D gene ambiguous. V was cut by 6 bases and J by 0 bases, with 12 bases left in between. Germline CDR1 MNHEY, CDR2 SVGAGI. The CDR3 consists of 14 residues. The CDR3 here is CASSRFGFSYEQYF. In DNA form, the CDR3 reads TGTGCCAGCAGCAGATTCGGGTTCTCCTACGAGCAGTACTTC.

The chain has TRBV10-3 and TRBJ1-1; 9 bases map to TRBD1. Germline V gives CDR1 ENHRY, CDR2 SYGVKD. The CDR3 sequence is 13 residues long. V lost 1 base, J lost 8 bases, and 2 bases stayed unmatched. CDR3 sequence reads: CAISEWTGVEAFF. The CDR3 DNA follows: TGTGCCATCAGTGAGTGGACAGGGGTGGAAGCTTTCTTT.

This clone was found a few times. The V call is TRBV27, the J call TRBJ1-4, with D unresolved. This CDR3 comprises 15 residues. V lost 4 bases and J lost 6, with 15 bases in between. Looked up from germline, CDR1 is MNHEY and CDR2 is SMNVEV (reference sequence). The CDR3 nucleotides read TGTGCCAGCAGTTCGGACTTGGGCCAGGATGAAAAACTGTTTTTT. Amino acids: CASSSDLGQDEKLFF.

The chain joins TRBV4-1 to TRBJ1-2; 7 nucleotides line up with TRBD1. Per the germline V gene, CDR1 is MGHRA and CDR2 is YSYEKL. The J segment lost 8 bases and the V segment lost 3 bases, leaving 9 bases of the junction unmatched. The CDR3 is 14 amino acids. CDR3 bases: TGCGCCAGCAGCCACCTTGTTACAGGGGAAGGCTACACCTTC. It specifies CASSHLVTGEGYTF.